The 11 T cell receptor beta chains below were found in one sample sequenced in a study of CD8 T cells in Susac syndrome. Random hexamers primed reverse transcription of roughly 0.45 to 1 ug RNA. TCRdb used MiXCR to reprocess the immunoSEQ multiplex PCR reads, holding one entry per CDR3 protein. The table has around 140,000 distinct CDR3 sequences, roughly 80% seen once. Sequencing input: CD8+ T cells from PBMCs. These receptors all stem from a human donor with multiple sclerosis.

The chain combines TRBV28 with TRBJ1-2; weak D call: TRBD1 (5 bases). Germline assignment: CDR1 MDHEN and CDR2 SYDVKM. This CDR3 spans 14 amino acids. The germline V and J ends were trimmed by 2 bases and 6 bases, with 13 bases remaining between them. The CDR3 DNA reads TGTGCCAGCAGTTTACAGGGTTTTCGGGATGGCTACACCTTC. It encodes CASSLQGFRDGYTF.

V and J are TRBV29-1 and TRBJ2-7, with D possibly being TRBD2 (5 bases). The CDR3 loop spans 13 amino acids. The V gene lost 1 base and the J gene lost 0 bases, with 7 bases spanning the gap. Germline CDR1 and CDR2: SQVTM and ANQGSEA. The CDR3 DNA reads TGCAGCGTTGAAGGGACTGACTCCTACGAGCAGTACTTC. Translation gives CSVEGTDSYEQYF.

The rearrangement links TRBV12-3 or TRBV12-4 to TRBJ1-5; D may be TRBD1 (6 bases). The CDR3 runs to 15 residues. V was cut by 6 bases and J by 2 bases, with 14 bases left in between. CDR3 in amino acids: CASSLQGIGNQPQHF. The CDR3 DNA sequence: TGTGCCAGCAGCCTACAGGGTATTGGCAATCAGCCCCAGCATTTT.

V usage is TRBV7-6 and J usage is TRBJ2-5, with 7 bases that match TRBD2. This CDR3 spans 16 amino acids. Germline CDR1 reads SGHVS; CDR2 reads FNYEAQ. The J segment lost 5 bases and the V segment lost 3 bases, leaving 12 bases of the junction unmatched. DNA of the CDR3: TGTGCCAGCAGCTTCCGCGGGGAGGGCCCTTCGGAGACCCAGTACTTC. The encoded protein is CASSFRGEGPSETQYF.

The chain combines TRBV24-1 with TRBJ2-1; the match to TRBD2 covers 9 bases. The CDR3 is made up of 16 amino acids. Germline CDR1 is KGHDR and CDR2 is SFDVKD. Trimming took 3 bases from V and 2 from J; bases not matched to a gene: 4. The CDR3 loop reads CATSDLSGSAYNEQFF. CDR3 in DNA: TGTGCCACCAGTGATCTTAGCGGGAGCGCCTACAATGAGCAGTTCTTC.

The chain employs TRBV29-1 and TRBJ2-1; no definite D call. V was cut by 1 base and J by 3 bases, with 16 bases left in between. The CDR3 has 16 amino acids. CDR1 SQVTM and CDR2 ANQGSEA come from the germline V gene. CDR3 protein: CSVEGARMSLYNEQFF. CDR3 DNA: TGCAGCGTTGAAGGGGCAAGAATGAGCCTCTACAATGAGCAGTTCTTC.

The chain links TRBV30 to TRBJ1-6, with D maybe TRBD1 (5 bases). The V and J ends lost 7 bases and 4 bases respectively, with 8 bases between them. This CDR3 is 12 amino acids long. CDR1 GTSNPN and CDR2 SVGIG come from the germline V gene (reference sequence). The chain's CDR3 is CASQGYNSPLHF. CDR3 DNA: TGTGCCTCCCAGGGTTATAATTCACCCCTCCACTTT.

This rearrangement joins TRBV12-3 or TRBV12-4 to TRBJ2-7, with 10 bases that match TRBD2. Trimming at V came to 6 bases and at J to 4 bases, leaving 6 bases not matched to a gene. The CDR3 has 14 amino acids. The CDR3 is CASSLGTSEYEQYF. In DNA, the CDR3 is TGTGCCAGCAGCCTCGGGACTAGCGAATACGAGCAGTACTTC.

The V and J genes are TRBV19 and TRBJ2-2, with TRBD2 as a possible D gene (6 bases). The germline V and J ends were trimmed by 3 bases and 3 bases, with 17 bases remaining between them. This CDR3 has 17 amino acids. Germline V gives CDR1 LNHDA, CDR2 SQIVND (reference sequence). CDR3 sequence: CASSIPLGGRHTGELFF. CDR3 sequence (DNA): TGTGCCAGTAGTATCCCCTTAGGTGGGAGGCACACCGGGGAGCTGTTTTTT.

The genes are TRBV6-5 and TRBJ1-4; D is undetermined. V lost 4 bases and J lost 8, with 11 bases in between. Per the germline V gene, CDR1 is MNHEY and CDR2 is SVGAGI. The CDR3 totals 13 residues. The CDR3: CASSSWENEKLFF. CDR3 sequence (DNA): TGTGCCAGCAGTTCTTGGGAAAACGAAAAACTGTTTTTT.

V usage is TRBV13 and J usage is TRBJ2-2; D remains ambiguous. The germline CDR1 and CDR2 sequences are PRHDT and FYEKMQ (reference sequence). Trimming stripped 3 bases from V and 6 bases from J, with 11 bases between. This CDR3 spans 14 amino acids. The CDR3 is CASSFYLESGELFF. The CDR3 DNA reads as TGTGCCAGCAGCTTCTACCTCGAGTCCGGGGAGCTGTTTTTT.